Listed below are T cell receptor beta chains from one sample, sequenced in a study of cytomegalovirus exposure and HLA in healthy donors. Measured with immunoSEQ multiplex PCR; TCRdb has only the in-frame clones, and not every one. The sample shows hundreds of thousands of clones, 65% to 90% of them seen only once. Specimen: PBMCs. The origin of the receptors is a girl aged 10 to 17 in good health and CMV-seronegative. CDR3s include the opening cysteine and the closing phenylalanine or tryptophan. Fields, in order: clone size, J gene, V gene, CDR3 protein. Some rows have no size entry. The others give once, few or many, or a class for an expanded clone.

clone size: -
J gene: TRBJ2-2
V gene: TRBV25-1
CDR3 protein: CASSTRTGSTGELFF

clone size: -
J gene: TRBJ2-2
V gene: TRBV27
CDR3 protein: CASSPSVTRTGELFF

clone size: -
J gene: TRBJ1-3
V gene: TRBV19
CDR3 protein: CASSRQGSSGNTIYF

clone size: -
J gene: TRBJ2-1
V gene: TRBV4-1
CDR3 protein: CASSQDLGTSGSDEQFF

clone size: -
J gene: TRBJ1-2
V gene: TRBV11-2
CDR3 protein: CASSLWASGGGGYTF

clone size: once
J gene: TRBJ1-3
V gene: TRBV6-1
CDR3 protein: CASSEVGMYPGNTIYF

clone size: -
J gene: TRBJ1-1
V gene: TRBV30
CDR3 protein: CAWSVLGRLNTEAFF

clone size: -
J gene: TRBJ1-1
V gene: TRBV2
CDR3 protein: CASSRGRVDTEAFF

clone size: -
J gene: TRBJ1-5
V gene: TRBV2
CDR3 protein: CASRVKWGQGIQPQHF

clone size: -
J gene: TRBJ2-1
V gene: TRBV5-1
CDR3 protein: CASSVTSGGYNEQFF

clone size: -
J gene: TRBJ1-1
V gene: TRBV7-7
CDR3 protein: CASSYFLTGDDTEAFF

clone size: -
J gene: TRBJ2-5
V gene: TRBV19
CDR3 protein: CASSISTAKETQYF

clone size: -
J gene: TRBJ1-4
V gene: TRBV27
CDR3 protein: CASSGTGGEKLFF

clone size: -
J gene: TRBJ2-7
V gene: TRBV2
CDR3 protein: CATMRGEGSYEQYF

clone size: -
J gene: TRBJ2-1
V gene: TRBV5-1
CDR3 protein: CASSLASGSYNEQFF

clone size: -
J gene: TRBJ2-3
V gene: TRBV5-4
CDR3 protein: CASSSNTLAGTQYF

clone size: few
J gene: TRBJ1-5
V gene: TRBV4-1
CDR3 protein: CASSQEDSGVRKPQHF

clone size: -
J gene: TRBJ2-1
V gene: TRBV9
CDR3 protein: CASSVAGLPVRFGNEQFF

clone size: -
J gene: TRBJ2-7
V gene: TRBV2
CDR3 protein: CASSEPQQNYEQYF

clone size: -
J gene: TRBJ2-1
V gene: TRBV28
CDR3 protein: CASSFLAGVNNEQFF

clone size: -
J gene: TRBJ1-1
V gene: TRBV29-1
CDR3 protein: CSVENREMAFF

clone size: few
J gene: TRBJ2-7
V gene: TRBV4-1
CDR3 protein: CASSQEHRVTYEQYF

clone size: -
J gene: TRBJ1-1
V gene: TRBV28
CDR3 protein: CASRPRIHTPGGTEAFF

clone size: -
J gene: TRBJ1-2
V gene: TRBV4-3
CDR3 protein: CASSQGGRTGGAGGYTF

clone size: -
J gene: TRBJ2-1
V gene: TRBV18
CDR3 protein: CASSPRPLYNEQFF

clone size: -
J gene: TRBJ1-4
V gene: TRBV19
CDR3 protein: CASSSLDGQGSKLFF

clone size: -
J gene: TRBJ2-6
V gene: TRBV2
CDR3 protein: CASSVSGSGRSGANVLTF

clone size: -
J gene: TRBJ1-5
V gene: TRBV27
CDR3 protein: CASSLAYYSNQPQHF

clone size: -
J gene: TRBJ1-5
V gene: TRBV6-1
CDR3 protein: CASSGQRSNQPQHF

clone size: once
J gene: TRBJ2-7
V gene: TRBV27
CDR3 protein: CASSSSTGGYEQYF

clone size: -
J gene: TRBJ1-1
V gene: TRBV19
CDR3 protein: CASSIDRENTEAFF

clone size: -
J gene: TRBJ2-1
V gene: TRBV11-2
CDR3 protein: CASSPPNSPSVEQFF